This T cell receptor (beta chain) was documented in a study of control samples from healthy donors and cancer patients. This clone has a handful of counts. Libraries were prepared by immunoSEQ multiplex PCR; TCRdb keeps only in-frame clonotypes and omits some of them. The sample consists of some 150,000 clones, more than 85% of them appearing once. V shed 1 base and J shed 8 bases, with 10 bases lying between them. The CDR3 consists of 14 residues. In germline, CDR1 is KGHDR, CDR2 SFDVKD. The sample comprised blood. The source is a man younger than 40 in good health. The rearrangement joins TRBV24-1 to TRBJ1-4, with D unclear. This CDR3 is CATSDFGSPEKLFF. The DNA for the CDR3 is TGTGCCACCAGTGATTTTGGCAGCCCGGAAAAACTGTTTTTT.